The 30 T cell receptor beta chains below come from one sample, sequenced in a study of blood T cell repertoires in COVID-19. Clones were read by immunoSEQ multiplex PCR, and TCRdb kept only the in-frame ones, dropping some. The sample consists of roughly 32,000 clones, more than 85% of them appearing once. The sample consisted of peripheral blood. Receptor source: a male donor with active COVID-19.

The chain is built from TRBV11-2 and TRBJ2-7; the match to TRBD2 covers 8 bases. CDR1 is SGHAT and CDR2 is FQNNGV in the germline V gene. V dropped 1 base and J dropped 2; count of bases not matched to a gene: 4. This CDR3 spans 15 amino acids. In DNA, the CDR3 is TGTGCCAGCAGCTTAGGCAGCGGGGGCCCCTACGAGCAGTACTTC. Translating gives CASSLGSGGPYEQYF.

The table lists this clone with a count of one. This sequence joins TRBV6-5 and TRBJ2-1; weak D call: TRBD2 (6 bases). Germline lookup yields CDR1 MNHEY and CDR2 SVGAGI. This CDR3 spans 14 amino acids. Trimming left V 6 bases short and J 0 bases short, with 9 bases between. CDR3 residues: CASRGGDSYNEQFF. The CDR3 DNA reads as TGTGCCAGCAGGGGCGGGGACTCCTACAATGAGCAGTTCTTC.

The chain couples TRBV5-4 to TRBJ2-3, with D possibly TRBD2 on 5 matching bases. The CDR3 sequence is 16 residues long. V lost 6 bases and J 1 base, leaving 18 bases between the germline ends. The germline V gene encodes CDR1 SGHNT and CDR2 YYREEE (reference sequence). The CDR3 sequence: CASTPGGPQRTDTQYF. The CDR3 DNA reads TGTGCCAGCACCCCTGGAGGCCCACAGCGCACAGATACGCAGTATTTT. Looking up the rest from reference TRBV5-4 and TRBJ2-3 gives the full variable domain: ETGVTQSPTHLIKTRGQQVTLRCSSQSGHNTVSWYQQALGQGPQFIFQYYREEENGRGNFPPRFSGLQFPNYSSELNVNALELDDSALYLCASTPGGPQRTDTQYFGPGTRLTVL.

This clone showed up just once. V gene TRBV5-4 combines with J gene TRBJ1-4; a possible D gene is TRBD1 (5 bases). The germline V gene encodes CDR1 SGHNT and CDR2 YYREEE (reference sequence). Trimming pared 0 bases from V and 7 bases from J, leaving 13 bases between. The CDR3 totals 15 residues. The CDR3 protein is CASSLGFGASEKLFF. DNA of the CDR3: TGTGCCAGCAGCTTGGGTTTTGGGGCGAGTGAAAAACTGTTTTTT.

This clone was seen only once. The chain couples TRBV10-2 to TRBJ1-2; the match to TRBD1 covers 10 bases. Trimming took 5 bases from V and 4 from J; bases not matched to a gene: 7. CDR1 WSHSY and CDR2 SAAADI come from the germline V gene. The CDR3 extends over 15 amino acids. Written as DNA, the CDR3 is TGCGCCAGCAGTTCTCCCGGGACAGGGGCCTATGGCTACACCTTC. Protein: CASSSPGTGAYGYTF.

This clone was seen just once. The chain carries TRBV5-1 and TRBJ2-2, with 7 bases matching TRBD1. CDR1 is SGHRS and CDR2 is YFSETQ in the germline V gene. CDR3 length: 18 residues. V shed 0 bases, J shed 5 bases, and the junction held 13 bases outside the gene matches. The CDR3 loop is CASSLVSHAAGGTGELFF. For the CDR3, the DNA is TGCGCCAGCAGCTTGGTTTCGCATGCGGCAGGGGGTACCGGGGAGCTGTTTTTT.

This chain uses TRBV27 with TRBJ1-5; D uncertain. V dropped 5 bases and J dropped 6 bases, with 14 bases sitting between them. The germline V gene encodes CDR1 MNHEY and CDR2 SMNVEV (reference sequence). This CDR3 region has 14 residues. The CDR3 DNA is TGTGCCAGCAGTATAGGGAGGGTCGGTCAGCCCCAGCATTTT. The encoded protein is CASSIGRVGQPQHF.

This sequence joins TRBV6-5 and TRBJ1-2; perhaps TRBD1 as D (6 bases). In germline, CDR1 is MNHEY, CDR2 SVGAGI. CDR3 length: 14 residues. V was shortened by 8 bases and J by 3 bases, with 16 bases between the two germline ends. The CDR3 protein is CASARPGEDYGYTF. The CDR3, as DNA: TGTGCCAGCGCGAGGCCAGGGGAAGACTATGGCTACACCTTC.

For the CDR3, the DNA is TGCGCCAGCAGCTTGACTAGTTCGGGCACCGGGGAGCTGTTTTTT. This translates into CASSLTSSGTGELFF. V and J are TRBV5-1 and TRBJ2-2; maybe TRBD2 (5 bases). The V gene's germline CDR1 is SGHRS and CDR2 YFSETQ. CDR3 size: 15 residues. Between the trimmed V and J ends, which lost 1 base and 4 bases, there was a span of 11 bases.

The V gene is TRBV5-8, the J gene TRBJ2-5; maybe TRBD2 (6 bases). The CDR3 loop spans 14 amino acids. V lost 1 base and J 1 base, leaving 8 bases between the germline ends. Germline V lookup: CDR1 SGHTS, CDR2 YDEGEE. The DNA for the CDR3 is TGTGCCAGCAGCTTGCGGGGGTTCCAAGAGACCCAGTACTTC. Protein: CASSLRGFQETQYF. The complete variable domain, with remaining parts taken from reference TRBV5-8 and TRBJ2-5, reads EAGVTQSPTHLIKTRGQQATLRCSPISGHTSVYWYQQALGLGLQFLLWYDEGEERNRGNFPPRFSGRQFPNYSSELNVNALELEDSALYLCASSLRGFQETQYFGPGTRLLVL.

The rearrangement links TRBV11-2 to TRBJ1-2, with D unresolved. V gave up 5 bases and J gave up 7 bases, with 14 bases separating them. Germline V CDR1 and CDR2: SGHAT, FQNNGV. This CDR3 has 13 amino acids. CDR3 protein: CASSPGEVAGYTF. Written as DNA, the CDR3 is TGTGCCAGCAGCCCGGGTGAAGTTGCTGGCTACACCTTC.

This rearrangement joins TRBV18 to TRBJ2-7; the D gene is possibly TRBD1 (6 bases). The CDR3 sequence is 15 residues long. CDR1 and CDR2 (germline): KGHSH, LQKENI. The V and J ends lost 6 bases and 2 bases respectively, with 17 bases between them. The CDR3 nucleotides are TGTGCCAGCTCGATTACAGGGCGTTCAGCCTACGAGCAGTACTTC. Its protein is CASSITGRSAYEQYF.

The CDR3 DNA reads as TGCAGCGTTGAGGCAGGGGATAACACCGGGGAGCTGTTTTTT. It is translated as CSVEAGDNTGELFF. The V gene is TRBV29-1, the J gene TRBJ2-2, with a tentative D call TRBD1 (6 bases). The CDR3 sequence is 14 residues long. CDR1 is SQVTM and CDR2 is ANQGSEA in the germline V gene. The V end lost 3 bases, the J end lost 2 bases, and 10 bases lay between the germline ends.

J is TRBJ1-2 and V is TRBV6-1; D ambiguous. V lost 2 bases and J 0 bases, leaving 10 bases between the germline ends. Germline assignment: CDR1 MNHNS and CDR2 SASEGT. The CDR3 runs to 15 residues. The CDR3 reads CASSESLTANYGYTF. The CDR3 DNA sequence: TGTGCCAGCAGTGAATCTCTTACGGCTAACTATGGCTACACCTTC.

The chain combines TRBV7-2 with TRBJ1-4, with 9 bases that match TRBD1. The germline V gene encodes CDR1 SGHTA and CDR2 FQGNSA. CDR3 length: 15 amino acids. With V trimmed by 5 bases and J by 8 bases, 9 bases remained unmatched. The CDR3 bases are TGTGCCAGCAGCCCGTGGACAGGGGTTGGCGAAAAACTGTTTTTT. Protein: CASSPWTGVGEKLFF.

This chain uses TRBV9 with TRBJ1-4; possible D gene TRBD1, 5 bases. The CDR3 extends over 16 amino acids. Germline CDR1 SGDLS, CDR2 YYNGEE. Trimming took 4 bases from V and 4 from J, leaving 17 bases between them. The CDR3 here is CASSPGPRVLNEKLFF. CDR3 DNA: TGTGCCAGCAGCCCCGGCCCCAGGGTCCTTAATGAAAAACTGTTTTTT.

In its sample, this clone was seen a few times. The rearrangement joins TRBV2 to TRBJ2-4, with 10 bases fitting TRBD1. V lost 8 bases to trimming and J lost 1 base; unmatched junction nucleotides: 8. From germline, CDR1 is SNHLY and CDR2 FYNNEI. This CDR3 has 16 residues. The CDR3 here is CASYLPGQGAKNIQYF. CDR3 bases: TGTGCCAGCTACCTCCCGGGACAGGGGGCCAAAAACATTCAGTACTTC. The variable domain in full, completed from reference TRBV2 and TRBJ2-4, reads EPEVTQTPSHQVTQMGQEVILRCVPISNHLYFYWYRQILGQKVEFLVSFYNNEISEKSEIFDDQFSVERPDGSNFTLKIRSTKLEDSAMYFCASYLPGQGAKNIQYFGAGTRLSVL.

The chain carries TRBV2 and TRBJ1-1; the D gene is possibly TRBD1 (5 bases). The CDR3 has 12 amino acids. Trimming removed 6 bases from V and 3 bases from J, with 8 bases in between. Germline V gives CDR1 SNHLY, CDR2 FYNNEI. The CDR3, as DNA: TGTGCCAGCAGCCCAGGGTACACTGAAGCTTTCTTT. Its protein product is CASSPGYTEAFF.

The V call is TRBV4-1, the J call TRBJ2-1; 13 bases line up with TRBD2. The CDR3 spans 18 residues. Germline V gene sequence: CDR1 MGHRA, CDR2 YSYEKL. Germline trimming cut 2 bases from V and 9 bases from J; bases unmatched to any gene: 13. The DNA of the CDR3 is TGCGCCAGCAGCCAAATACCCGCTACTAGCGGGGGGGTTCCTGAGCAGTTCTTC. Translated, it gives CASSQIPATSGGVPEQFF.

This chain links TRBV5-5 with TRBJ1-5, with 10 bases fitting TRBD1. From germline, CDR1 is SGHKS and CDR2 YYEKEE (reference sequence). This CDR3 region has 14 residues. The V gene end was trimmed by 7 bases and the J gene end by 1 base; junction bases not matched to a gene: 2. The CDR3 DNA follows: TGTGCCAGCGGGACAGGGGTGAGCAATCAGCCCCAGCATTTT. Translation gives CASGTGVSNQPQHF.

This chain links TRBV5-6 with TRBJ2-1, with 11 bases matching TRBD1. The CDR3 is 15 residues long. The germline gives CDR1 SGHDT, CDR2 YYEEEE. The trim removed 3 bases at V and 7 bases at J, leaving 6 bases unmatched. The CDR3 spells CASSYRDRGRNEQFF. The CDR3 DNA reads TGTGCCAGCAGCTATCGGGACAGGGGGAGAAATGAGCAGTTCTTC.

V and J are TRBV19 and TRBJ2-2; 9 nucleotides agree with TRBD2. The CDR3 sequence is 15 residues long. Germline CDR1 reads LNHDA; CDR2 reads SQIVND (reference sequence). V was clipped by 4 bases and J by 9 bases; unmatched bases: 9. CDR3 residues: CASSTGGGAPRELFF. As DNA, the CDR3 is TGTGCCAGTAGTACTGGCGGGGGGGCTCCCCGGGAGCTGTTTTTT.

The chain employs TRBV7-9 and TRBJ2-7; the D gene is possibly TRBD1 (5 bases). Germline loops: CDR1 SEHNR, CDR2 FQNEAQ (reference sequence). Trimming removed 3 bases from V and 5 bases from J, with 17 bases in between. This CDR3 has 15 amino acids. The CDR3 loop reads CASSLWQGNTNEQYF. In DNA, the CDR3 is TGTGCCAGCAGCTTGTGGCAGGGTAATACAAACGAGCAGTACTTC.

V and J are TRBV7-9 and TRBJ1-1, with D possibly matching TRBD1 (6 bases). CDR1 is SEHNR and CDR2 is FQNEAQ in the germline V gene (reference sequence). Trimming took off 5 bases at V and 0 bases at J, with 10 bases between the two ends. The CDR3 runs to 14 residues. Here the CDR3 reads CASSPRTVNTEAFF. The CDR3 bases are TGTGCCAGCAGCCCTAGGACAGTGAACACTGAAGCTTTCTTT.

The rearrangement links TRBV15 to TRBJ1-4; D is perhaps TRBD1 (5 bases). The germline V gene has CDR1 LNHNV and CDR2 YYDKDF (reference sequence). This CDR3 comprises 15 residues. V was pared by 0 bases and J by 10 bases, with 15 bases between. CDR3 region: CATSRDPGLGGKLFF. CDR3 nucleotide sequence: TGTGCCACCAGCAGAGATCCAGGCTTGGGGGGAAAACTGTTTTTT.

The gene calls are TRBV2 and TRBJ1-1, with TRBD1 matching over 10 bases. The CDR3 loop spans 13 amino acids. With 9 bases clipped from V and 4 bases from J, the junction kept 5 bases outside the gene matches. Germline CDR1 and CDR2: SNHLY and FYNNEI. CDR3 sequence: CARGTGEATEAFF. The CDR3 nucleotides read TGTGCCAGAGGGACAGGGGAGGCCACTGAAGCTTTCTTT.

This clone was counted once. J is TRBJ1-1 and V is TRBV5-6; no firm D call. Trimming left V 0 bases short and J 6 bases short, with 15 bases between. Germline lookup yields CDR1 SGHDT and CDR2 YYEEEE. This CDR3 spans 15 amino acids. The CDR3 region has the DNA TGTGCCAGCAGCTTGGCCCCCAGGACGGGAGCTGAAGCTTTCTTT. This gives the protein CASSLAPRTGAEAFF.

CDR3 loop: CATQGLGTEAFF. The CDR3 DNA follows: TGTGCCACACAGGGGTTGGGCACTGAAGCTTTCTTT. The chain employs TRBV6-5 and TRBJ1-1; TRBD1 aligns across 7 bases. This CDR3 is built from 12 residues. The trim removed 10 bases at V and 4 bases at J, leaving 6 bases unmatched. CDR1 MNHEY and CDR2 SVGAGI come from the germline V gene.

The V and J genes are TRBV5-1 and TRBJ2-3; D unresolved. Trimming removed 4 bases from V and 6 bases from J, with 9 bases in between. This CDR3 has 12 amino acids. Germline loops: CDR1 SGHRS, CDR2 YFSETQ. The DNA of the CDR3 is TGCGCCAGCAGCGCCTTCGGGGATACGCAGTATTTT. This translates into CASSAFGDTQYF. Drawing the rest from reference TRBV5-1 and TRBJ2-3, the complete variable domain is KAGVTQTPRYLIKTRGQQVTLSCSPISGHRSVSWYQQTPGQGLQFLFEYFSETQRNKGNFPGRFSGRQFSNSRSEMNVSTLELGDSALYLCASSAFGDTQYFGPGTRLTVL.

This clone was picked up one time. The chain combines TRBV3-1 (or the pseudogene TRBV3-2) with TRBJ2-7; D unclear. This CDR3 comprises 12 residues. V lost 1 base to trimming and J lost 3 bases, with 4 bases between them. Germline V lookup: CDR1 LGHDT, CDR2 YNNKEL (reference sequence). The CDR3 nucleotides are TGTGCCAGCAGCCAAGTAGACTACGAGCAGTACTTC. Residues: CASSQVDYEQYF.